These 29 T cell receptor beta chains came from one sample sequenced in a study of cytomegalovirus exposure and HLA in healthy donors. Researchers ran the PCR with 60 Vbeta and 13 Jbeta primers. Data came from immunoSEQ multiplex PCR; TCRdb stores just in-frame clones and leaves some out. In the table there are 65,000 to 95,000 clones, roughly 78% of which are singletons. The sequenced material came from PBMCs. These receptors originate from a man aged 30-40 years in good health and CMV-seronegative.

The genes are TRBV29-1 and TRBJ2-5; D gene unclear. CDR1 and CDR2 (germline): SQVTM, ANQGSEA. V dropped 4 bases and J dropped 5 bases, with 14 bases sitting between them. The length of the CDR3 is 13 residues. The CDR3 reads CSVGAPRMETQYF. For the CDR3, the DNA is TGCAGCGTTGGGGCACCGCGAATGGAGACCCAGTACTTC.

J is TRBJ2-2 and V is TRBV5-1; no firm D call. Trimming stripped 2 bases from V and 4 bases from J, with 6 bases between. This CDR3 contains 13 residues. CDR1 and CDR2 (germline): SGHRS, YFSETQ. This CDR3 reads CASSLTGTGELFF. The DNA for the CDR3 is TGCGCCAGCAGCTTAACGGGCACCGGGGAGCTGTTTTTT.

In the case of this clone: The junction departs from germline at one end; a sequencing error may be responsible. The rearrangement links TRBV5-4 to TRBJ2-1, with 11 bases fitting TRBD2. The germline V gene encodes CDR1 SGHNT and CDR2 YYREEE (reference sequence). The CDR3 runs 17 residues. In nucleotides, the CDR3 is TGTGCCAGCCGCTTGGGGGTAGCGGGAGGGGGCAACAATGAGCAGTTCTTC. Amino acids: CASRLGVAGGGNNEQFF.

The chain employs TRBV28 and TRBJ2-7, with TRBD2 matching over 7 bases. Germline CDR1 MDHEN, CDR2 SYDVKM. V dropped 3 bases and J dropped 7; count of bases not matched to a gene: 9. The length of the CDR3 is 14 residues. The CDR3 loop reads CASSFAAGDREQYF. DNA of the CDR3: TGTGCCAGCAGTTTTGCGGCGGGAGATAGGGAGCAGTACTTC.

This rearrangement joins TRBV25-1 to TRBJ1-4; possibly TRBD1 for D (6 bases). V dropped 10 bases and J dropped 7 bases, with 16 bases sitting between them. Germline CDR1 is MGHDK and CDR2 is SYGVNS. The CDR3 contains 13 residues. CDR3 in amino acids: CATGVTGTEKLFF. In DNA, the CDR3 is TGTGCCACAGGGGTGACAGGTACTGAAAAACTGTTTTTT.

The chain recombines TRBV9 with TRBJ2-1; 13 nucleotides agree with TRBD2. Per the germline V gene, CDR1 is SGDLS and CDR2 is YYNGEE. The CDR3 spans 15 residues. Trimming took 4 bases from V and 9 from J; bases not matched to a gene: 7. In DNA form, the CDR3 reads TGTGCCAGCAGCCTCACTAGCGGGGGGGCCGGTGAGCAGTTCTTC. Translated, it gives CASSLTSGGAGEQFF.

This clone was detected once. This chain uses TRBV6-5 with TRBJ2-7; TRBD1 matches 8 bases. Germline CDR1 is MNHEY and CDR2 is SVGAGI. The CDR3 loop spans 13 amino acids. The junction had 8 bases not matched to a gene; V was cut back by 9 bases and J by 4 bases. In nucleotides, the CDR3 is TGTGCCAGTTCACAGGGGGGTCAATACGAGCAGTACTTC. It encodes CASSQGGQYEQYF.

This chain connects TRBV15 to TRBJ2-5, with TRBD2 identical over 9 bases. With V trimmed by 3 bases and J by 3 bases, 5 bases remained unmatched. The CDR3 sequence is 15 residues long. Germline lookup yields CDR1 LNHNV and CDR2 YYDKDF (reference sequence). CDR3 amino acids: CATSRGGGGEETQYF. The DNA for the CDR3 is TGTGCCACCAGCAGGGGGGGCGGGGGGGAAGAGACCCAGTACTTC.

The chain recombines TRBV20-1 with TRBJ1-2, with D possibly matching TRBD1 (5 bases). Germline V gives CDR1 DFQATT, CDR2 SNEGSKA (reference sequence). The CDR3 is 11 amino acids. V was pared by 0 bases and J by 14 bases, with 13 bases between. The CDR3 loop is CSAREAPGSTF. The CDR3 nucleotides are TGCAGTGCTAGAGAGGCCCCAGGGTCAACCTTC.

In DNA form, the CDR3 reads TGTGCCAGCAGCCCAGGACGGACAAACTATGGCTACACCTTC. This encodes CASSPGRTNYGYTF. This rearrangement joins TRBV6-5 to TRBJ1-2, with a tentative D call TRBD1 (5 bases). The V end was cut by 6 bases, the J end by 2 bases, with 13 bases between. In germline, CDR1 is MNHEY, CDR2 SVGAGI. The CDR3 has 14 residues.

The V call is TRBV27, the J call TRBJ1-1; tentatively, D is TRBD1 (6 bases). Germline V gene sequence: CDR1 MNHEY, CDR2 SMNVEV (reference sequence). The CDR3 loop spans 13 amino acids. Trimming removed 2 bases from V and 4 bases from J, with 8 bases in between. The CDR3 coding sequence is TGTGCCAGCAGTTTACCCAGGGGCACTGAAGCTTTCTTT. It translates to CASSLPRGTEAFF.

The gene calls are TRBV4-1 and TRBJ1-1, with D unclear. The germline V and J ends were trimmed by 1 base and 5 bases, with 14 bases remaining between them. Germline V gene sequence: CDR1 MGHRA, CDR2 YSYEKL. This CDR3 region has 15 residues. The CDR3 is CASSQVRGMGTEAFF. CDR3 nucleotide sequence: TGCGCCAGCAGCCAAGTCCGGGGAATGGGGACTGAAGCTTTCTTT.

The V and J genes are TRBV5-1 and TRBJ2-2; tentatively, D is TRBD2 (6 bases). The CDR3 spans 14 residues. CDR1 is SGHRS and CDR2 is YFSETQ in the germline V gene. V lost 4 bases to trimming and J lost 5 bases, with 12 bases between them. Here the CDR3 reads CASSDMGGTGELFF. CDR3 DNA: TGCGCCAGCAGCGACATGGGGGGAACCGGGGAGCTGTTTTTT.

The chain links TRBV30 to TRBJ2-3; 8 nucleotides agree with TRBD1. Germline V gene sequence: CDR1 GTSNPN, CDR2 SVGIG (reference sequence). V trimming: 5 bases; J trimming: 6 bases; junction bases outside the gene matches: 7. There are 13 residues in the CDR3. Here the CDR3 DNA reads TGTGCCTGGGGACAAAGACAGGGGGATACGCAGTATTTT. Its translation is CAWGQRQGDTQYF.

The chain employs TRBV10-1 and TRBJ2-3; possibly TRBD1 for D (6 bases). The CDR3 runs to 15 residues. Germline CDR1 is WNHNN and CDR2 is SYGVQD (reference sequence). V was pared by 0 bases and J by 3 bases, with 10 bases between. This CDR3 is CASSESRGSTDTQYF. For the CDR3, the DNA is TGCGCCAGCAGTGAGTCGAGGGGGAGTACAGATACGCAGTATTTT.

This clone appeared a few times. V usage is TRBV19 and J usage is TRBJ2-2; TRBD1 aligns across 10 bases. Per the germline V gene, CDR1 is LNHDA and CDR2 is SQIVND (reference sequence). This CDR3 comprises 16 residues. V was clipped by 1 base and J by 7 bases; unmatched bases: 6. The CDR3 spells CASSIGGTGAVGELFF. CDR3 DNA sequence: TGTGCCAGTAGTATAGGGGGGACAGGGGCGGTCGGGGAGCTGTTTTTT. Looking up the rest from reference TRBV19 and TRBJ2-2 gives the full variable domain: DGGITQSPKYLFRKEGQNVTLSCEQNLNHDAMYWYRQDPGQGLRLIYYSQIVNDFQKGDIAEGYSVSREKKESFPLTVTSAQKNPTAFYLCASSIGGTGAVGELFFGEGSRLTVL.

Here the CDR3 DNA reads TGTGCCAGCAGCATCACAGATACGCAGTATTTT. As protein: CASSITDTQYF. V usage is TRBV6-6 and J usage is TRBJ2-3; D is uncertain. V lost 6 bases, J lost 2 bases, and 3 bases lay in between. CDR1 MNHNY and CDR2 SVGAGI come from the germline V gene (reference sequence). The CDR3 consists of 11 residues.

The V and J genes are TRBV11-2 and TRBJ2-1, with 9 bases fitting TRBD2. The V gene end was trimmed by 1 base and the J gene end by 7 bases; junction bases not matched to a gene: 5. Germline V gives CDR1 SGHAT, CDR2 FQNNGV. The CDR3 runs to 15 residues. The CDR3 sequence is CASSLASGAENEQFF. In nucleotides, the CDR3 is TGTGCCAGCAGCTTAGCTAGCGGGGCCGAAAATGAGCAGTTCTTC.

The chain couples TRBV9 to TRBJ2-3, with 8 positions matching TRBD2. Unmatched junction bases numbered 11, after V lost 5 bases and J lost 3 bases. The CDR3 length is 16 residues. Per the germline V gene, CDR1 is SGDLS and CDR2 is YYNGEE. The DNA of the CDR3 is TGTGCCAGCAGAGCGGGAGTCGGAGTCGGTACAGATACGCAGTATTTT. It encodes CASRAGVGVGTDTQYF.

In its sample, this clone was seen a few times. This sequence joins TRBV19 and TRBJ2-7, with a weak D call TRBD2 (5 bases). Germline V CDR1 and CDR2: LNHDA, SQIVND (reference sequence). V was trimmed by 5 bases and J by 6 bases, leaving 11 bases between them. The CDR3 covers 12 residues. The chain's CDR3 is CASSFRGSEQYF. The CDR3 DNA sequence: TGTGCCAGTAGTTTTAGAGGGTCCGAGCAGTACTTC.

The rearrangement links TRBV5-8 to TRBJ2-2, with no clear D. Trimming pared 0 bases from V and 4 bases from J, leaving 7 bases between. The CDR3 totals 14 residues. Per the germline V gene, CDR1 is SGHTS and CDR2 is YDEGEE. CDR3 loop: CASSLDSTTGELFF. CDR3 bases: TGTGCCAGCAGCTTGGACTCCACCACCGGGGAGCTGTTTTTT.

V usage is TRBV11-2 and J usage is TRBJ2-5; 7 bases agree with TRBD1. The length of the CDR3 is 13 residues. Unmatched junction bases numbered 4, after V lost 6 bases and J lost 3 bases. Germline V gene sequence: CDR1 SGHAT, CDR2 FQNNGV. CDR3 coding DNA: TGTGCCAGCAGATCCGGGACAGAAGAGACCCAGTACTTC. Amino acid sequence: CASRSGTEETQYF.

This clone has a handful of counts. The chain couples TRBV28 to TRBJ1-5; D unclear. V was cut by 3 bases and J by 4 bases, with 7 bases left in between. This CDR3 is built from 13 residues. CDR1 and CDR2 from the germline V gene are MDHEN and SYDVKM. In DNA form, the CDR3 reads TGTGCCAGCAGTTTGGTCAGTAATCAGCCCCAGCATTTT. Translated: CASSLVSNQPQHF.

This clone was seen a handful of times. The chain combines TRBV7-2 with TRBJ2-3; 9 bases agree with TRBD2. Trimming at V came to 4 bases and at J to 1 base, leaving 6 bases not matched to a gene. The CDR3 sequence is 16 residues long. Germline CDR1 and CDR2: SGHTA and FQGNSA. CDR3 in DNA: TGTGCCAGCAGCTCAAGCGGGAGGCGGCGCACAGATACGCAGTATTTT. It specifies CASSSSGRRRTDTQYF.

The chain recombines TRBV27 with TRBJ2-1; 13 nucleotides agree with TRBD2. The J segment lost 7 bases and the V segment lost 6 bases, leaving 9 bases of the junction unmatched. From germline, CDR1 is MNHEY and CDR2 SMNVEV (reference sequence). The CDR3 is made up of 16 amino acids. The CDR3 sequence is CASRPGLAGVWNEQFF. CDR3 in DNA: TGTGCCAGCAGACCAGGACTAGCGGGAGTATGGAATGAGCAGTTCTTC.

The chain combines TRBV19 with TRBJ2-2; TRBD1 matches 8 bases. CDR3 length equals 18 residues. Trimming cost V 0 bases and J 3 bases; bases outside gene matches: 9. The germline CDR1 and CDR2 sequences are LNHDA and SQIVND (reference sequence). The CDR3 spells CASSIDRTGRWYTGELFF. The CDR3 DNA sequence: TGTGCCAGTAGTATAGACCGGACAGGGAGGTGGTACACCGGGGAGCTGTTTTTT.

The gene calls are TRBV11-3 and TRBJ2-3, with 10 bases fitting TRBD2. J was trimmed by 9 bases and V by 0 bases; bases with no gene match: 6. In germline, CDR1 is SGHNT, CDR2 YENEEA. This CDR3 is built from 15 residues. The CDR3, as DNA: TGTGCCAGCAGCTTAGATGGCCTAGCGGGAGACACGCAGTATTTT. Translating gives CASSLDGLAGDTQYF.

This clone was seen a few times. The chain recombines TRBV4-1 with TRBJ1-5; D might be TRBD1 (6 bases). The CDR3 length is 13 residues. Trimming shortened V by 0 bases and J by 13 bases, and 13 bases separated the two germline ends. Looked up from germline, CDR1 is MGHRA and CDR2 is YSYEKL. The chain's CDR3 is CASSQDQVGGQHF. In DNA, the CDR3 is TGCGCCAGCAGCCAAGATCAAGTAGGGGGACAGCATTTT.

The chain has TRBV7-9 and TRBJ1-2; D perhaps matches TRBD1 (6 bases). The V end lost 2 bases, the J end lost 6 bases, and 13 bases lay between the germline ends. CDR3 length equals 14 residues. The V gene's germline CDR1 is SEHNR and CDR2 FQNEAQ (reference sequence). The DNA of the CDR3 is TGTGCCAGCAGCTTATTGGGCAGGGGCGATGGCTACACCTTC. Protein product: CASSLLGRGDGYTF.